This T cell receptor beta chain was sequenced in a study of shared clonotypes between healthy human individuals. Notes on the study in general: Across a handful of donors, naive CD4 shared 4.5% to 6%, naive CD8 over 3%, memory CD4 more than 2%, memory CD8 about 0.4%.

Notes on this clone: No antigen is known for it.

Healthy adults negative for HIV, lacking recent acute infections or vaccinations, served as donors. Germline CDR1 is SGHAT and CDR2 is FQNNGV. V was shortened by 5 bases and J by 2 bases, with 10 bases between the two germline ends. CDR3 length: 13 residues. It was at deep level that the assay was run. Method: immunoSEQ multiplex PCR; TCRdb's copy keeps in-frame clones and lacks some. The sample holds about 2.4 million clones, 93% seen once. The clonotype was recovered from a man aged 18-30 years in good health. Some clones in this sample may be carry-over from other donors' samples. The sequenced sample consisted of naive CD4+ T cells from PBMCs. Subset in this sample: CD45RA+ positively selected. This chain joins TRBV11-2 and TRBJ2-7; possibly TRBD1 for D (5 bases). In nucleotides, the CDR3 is TGTGCCAGCAGCCTACAGGCAACCTACGAGCAGTACTTC. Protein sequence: CASSLQATYEQYF.